This is a list of T cell receptor beta chains from one sample in a study of regulatory T cells in long-lasting Graves disease. TCRdb itself ran the multiplex PCR reads through MiXCR, one entry per CDR3 protein. The sample lists 360,000 or so distinct CDR3 sequences, approximately 15% seen once, with 25% to 30% in the top ten. These records were also assigned to another study, of T cells in Graves' hyperthyroidism and ophthalmopathy.

Sequences were derived from peripheral blood mononuclear cells (PBMCs), sampled at new diagnosis, from a patient treated with antithyroid drugs. These receptors all come from a man aged 35-49 years with Graves disease. The CDR3 runs from the conserved cysteine through the conserved F or W. Each record gives: J gene, V gene, CDR3 length, D gene, clone size, CDR3 protein, CDR3 DNA. D genes are given only for firm matches. The size entry is marked missing in some rows and otherwise reads once, few, many or a size class.

J gene: TRBJ1-1; V gene: TRBV20-1; CDR3 length: 17; D gene: -; clone size: few; CDR3 protein: CSARDWGVRGLNTEAFF; CDR3 DNA: TGCAGTGCTAGAGATTGGGGGGTACGAGGGCTGAACACTGAAGCTTTCTTT
J gene: TRBJ2-3; V gene: TRBV30; CDR3 length: 15; D gene: TRBD2; clone size: once; CDR3 protein: CAGTSSGGGRDTQYF; CDR3 DNA: TGTGCCGGGACCTCTAGCGGGGGGGGCCGAGATACGCAGTATTTT
J gene: TRBJ2-7; V gene: TRBV7-2; CDR3 length: 19; D gene: TRBD2; clone size: many; CDR3 protein: CASSLWGGTSGGHAYEQYF; CDR3 DNA: TGTGCCAGCAGCTTGTGGGGTGGGACTAGCGGGGGTCACGCCTACGAGCAGTACTTC
J gene: TRBJ2-3; V gene: TRBV2; CDR3 length: 17; D gene: TRBD1; clone size: many; CDR3 protein: CASSKVVPGQGPDTQYF; CDR3 DNA: TGTGCCAGCAGTAAAGTGGTTCCGGGACAGGGGCCAGATACGCAGTATTTT
J gene: TRBJ2-3; V gene: TRBV28; CDR3 length: 13; D gene: -; clone size: few; CDR3 protein: CASSDLYTDTQCF; CDR3 DNA: TGTGCCAGCAGTGACTTATACACAGATACGCAGTGTTTT
J gene: TRBJ1-1; V gene: TRBV5-1; CDR3 length: 14; D gene: -; clone size: many; CDR3 protein: CASSLGGLGTEAFF; CDR3 DNA: TGCGCCAGCAGCTTGGGGGGGCTGGGCACTGAAGCTTTCTTT
J gene: TRBJ2-4; V gene: TRBV6-5; CDR3 length: 19; D gene: TRBD2; clone size: -; CDR3 protein: CASSYPAQLRGGTKNIQYF; CDR3 DNA: TGTGCCAGCAGTTACCCCGCACAGCTGCGGGGGGGAACCAAAAACATTCAGTACTTC
J gene: TRBJ2-7; V gene: TRBV20-1; CDR3 length: 11; D gene: -; clone size: few; CDR3 protein: CSAAGTYEQYF; CDR3 DNA: TGCAGTGCTGCCGGGACCTACGAGCAGTACTTC
J gene: TRBJ2-1; V gene: TRBV18; CDR3 length: 15; D gene: TRBD1; clone size: many; CDR3 protein: CASSPPGGVYNEQFF; CDR3 DNA: TGTGCCAGCTCACCTCCAGGGGGCGTCTACAATGAGCAGTTCTTC
J gene: TRBJ2-5; V gene: TRBV5-8; CDR3 length: 13; D gene: -; clone size: -; CDR3 protein: CASSTTGRETQYF; CDR3 DNA: TGTGCCAGCAGCACAACAGGGCGGGAGACCCAGTACTTC
J gene: TRBJ1-3; V gene: TRBV7-2; CDR3 length: 16; D gene: -; clone size: -; CDR3 protein: CASSLAPADSGNTIYF; CDR3 DNA: TGTGCCAGCAGCTTAGCGCCGGCCGACTCTGGAAACACCATATATTTT
J gene: TRBJ2-5; V gene: TRBV18; CDR3 length: 13; D gene: -; clone size: many; CDR3 protein: CASSPPGIETQYF; CDR3 DNA: TGTGCCAGCTCACCACCAGGAATAGAGACCCAGTACTTC
J gene: TRBJ2-7; V gene: TRBV7-9; CDR3 length: 16; D gene: TRBD2; clone size: many; CDR3 protein: CASSLGGGPRHGEQYF; CDR3 DNA: TGTGCCAGCAGCTTAGGCGGGGGACCCCGGCACGGCGAGCAGTACTTC
J gene: TRBJ2-3; V gene: TRBV7-2; CDR3 length: 15; D gene: TRBD1; clone size: many; CDR3 protein: CASSPDRALTDTQYF; CDR3 DNA: TGTGCCAGCAGCCCGGACAGGGCATTAACAGATACGCAGTATTTT
J gene: TRBJ2-1; V gene: TRBV7-2; CDR3 length: 15; D gene: TRBD2; clone size: -; CDR3 protein: CASSQQAGGYNEQFF; CDR3 DNA: TGTGCCAGCAGCCAGCAAGCGGGGGGGTACAATGAGCAGTTCTTC
J gene: TRBJ1-4; V gene: TRBV12-3/TRBV12-4; CDR3 length: 13; D gene: TRBD1; clone size: many; CDR3 protein: CASSSLTGIKLFF; CDR3 DNA: TGTGCCAGCAGTTCCCTGACAGGGATAAAACTGTTTTTT
J gene: TRBJ1-1; V gene: TRBV6-2/TRBV6-3; CDR3 length: 15; D gene: -; clone size: few; CDR3 protein: CASSSRPLRNTEALF; CDR3 DNA: TGTGCCAGCAGTTCCCGCCCGCTGCGGAACACTGAAGCTCTCTTT
J gene: TRBJ2-1; V gene: TRBV29-1; CDR3 length: 13; D gene: TRBD1; clone size: few; CDR3 protein: CSSVGTGLYEQFF; CDR3 DNA: TGCAGTTCCGTCGGGACAGGGTTGTATGAGCAGTTCTTC